Following are 14 T cell receptor beta chains from one sample sequenced in a study of blood T cell repertoires in COVID-19. Assay used: immunoSEQ multiplex PCR; TCRdb lists only in-frame clones, some missing. The data contain more than 85,000 clones, about 79% of them seen just once; the ten biggest clones take up around 25%. The sequencing input was peripheral blood. The receptors here all came from a man aged 60-69 years with acute or convalescent COVID-19.

The chain recombines TRBV14 with TRBJ2-5; a weak D match, TRBD1 (6 bases). V dropped 0 bases and J dropped 5 bases, with 13 bases sitting between them. This CDR3 contains 15 residues. The germline V gene has CDR1 SGHDN and CDR2 FVKESK. The CDR3 sequence is CASSQDRKRGETQYF. The DNA for the CDR3 is TGTGCCAGCAGCCAAGATCGGAAAAGGGGGGAGACCCAGTACTTC.

The rearrangement joins TRBV2 to TRBJ2-3; TRBD2 is a possible D gene (7 bases). The CDR3 contains 15 residues. From germline, CDR1 is SNHLY and CDR2 FYNNEI. V lost 4 bases, J lost 2 bases, and 13 bases lay in between. The CDR3 coding sequence is TGTGCCAGCAGTGGACGGGGGGCTTACACAGATACGCAGTATTTT. It translates to CASSGRGAYTDTQYF. Full variable domain (outside the CDR3, taken from reference TRBV2 and TRBJ2-3): EPEVTQTPSHQVTQMGQEVILRCVPISNHLYFYWYRQILGQKVEFLVSFYNNEISEKSEIFDDQFSVERPDGSNFTLKIRSTKLEDSAMYFCASSGRGAYTDTQYFGPGTRLTVL.

The gene calls are TRBV19 and TRBJ1-2, with TRBD1 as a possible D gene (6 bases). Between the trimmed V and J ends, which lost 3 bases and 4 bases, there was a span of 21 bases. The CDR3 sequence is 17 residues long. Germline V lookup: CDR1 LNHDA, CDR2 SQIVND (reference sequence). CDR3 sequence: CASSITGTSDSGYGYTF. The CDR3, as DNA: TGTGCCAGTAGTATTACCGGGACATCGGACTCTGGCTATGGCTACACCTTC.

This sequence joins TRBV28 and TRBJ1-3; TRBD1 is a possible D gene (5 bases). The CDR3 extends over 17 amino acids. Germline V gene data show CDR1 as MDHEN and CDR2 as SYDVKM. V gave up 7 bases and J gave up 0 bases, with 19 bases separating them. CDR3 DNA: TGTGCCAGCAATCTACACGGCAGGGTCGGCTCTGGAAACACCATATATTTT. Its translation: CASNLHGRVGSGNTIYF.

In this sample, this clone turned up once. The chain is built from TRBV7-2 and TRBJ1-2; no definite D call. The CDR3 is 14 residues long. Trimming pared 1 base from V and 2 bases from J, leaving 8 bases between. Germline V gene data show CDR1 as SGHTA and CDR2 as FQGNSA. For the CDR3, the DNA is TGTGCCAGCAGCTTAGGACAACGAAACTATGGCTACACCTTC. Translating it yields CASSLGQRNYGYTF.

The gene calls are TRBV29-1 and TRBJ1-1; TRBD1 is a possible D gene (5 bases). V was cut by 1 base and J by 1 base, with 10 bases left in between. This CDR3 is 14 amino acids long. Germline CDR1 reads SQVTM; CDR2 reads ANQGSEA. DNA of the CDR3: TGCAGCGTTGAAGGCAGGGTAAAGAACACTGAAGCTTTCTTT. Translation: CSVEGRVKNTEAFF.

The chain is built from TRBV5-1 and TRBJ2-7; D is possibly TRBD2 (6 bases). Germline V lookup: CDR1 SGHRS, CDR2 YFSETQ. Trimming took 0 bases from V and 2 from J, leaving 12 bases between them. The CDR3 runs 15 residues. The CDR3 is CASSLAWRGPYEQYF. CDR3 nucleotides: TGCGCCAGCAGCTTGGCCTGGAGGGGCCCCTACGAGCAGTACTTC.

This rearrangement joins TRBV5-6 to TRBJ1-1, with 8 bases that match TRBD1. Germline loops: CDR1 SGHDT, CDR2 YYEEEE. The J segment lost 4 bases and the V segment lost 6 bases, leaving 14 bases of the junction unmatched. CDR3 length equals 16 residues. CDR3 DNA sequence: TGTGCCAGCACCACCGGACAGGGTAGGAGTGGCACTGAAGCTTTCTTT. Protein product: CASTTGQGRSGTEAFF. The whole variable domain, remainder taken from reference TRBV5-6 and TRBJ1-1, is DAGVTQSPTHLIKTRGQQVTLRCSPKSGHDTVSWYQQALGQGPQFIFQYYEEEERQRGNFPDRFSGHQFPNYSSELNVNALLLGDSALYLCASTTGQGRSGTEAFFGQGTRLTVV.

In this sample, this clone turned up a few times. The V call is TRBV19, the J call TRBJ1-1; TRBD1 agrees at 7 bases. Per the germline V gene, CDR1 is LNHDA and CDR2 is SQIVND (reference sequence). V was clipped by 6 bases and J by 3 bases; unmatched bases: 7. This CDR3 is 14 amino acids long. The CDR3 DNA is TGTGCCAGTAGAGAGGACAGGTTCTACACTGAAGCTTTCTTT. It codes for CASREDRFYTEAFF.

This clone has a handful of counts. This sequence joins TRBV10-3 and TRBJ2-1; a weak D match, TRBD2 (6 bases). The V end lost 9 bases, the J end lost 4 bases, and 13 bases lay between the germline ends. From germline, CDR1 is ENHRY and CDR2 SYGVKD. This CDR3 has 13 residues. CDR3 in amino acids: CAIRGKSYNEQFF. CDR3 nucleotides: TGTGCCATACGGGGGAAAAGTTACAATGAGCAGTTCTTC.

The chain is built from TRBV28 and TRBJ1-5; TRBD1 is a possible D gene (6 bases). Trimming took off 4 bases at V and 3 bases at J, with 13 bases between the two ends. CDR1 and CDR2 (germline): MDHEN, SYDVKM. CDR3 length: 15 amino acids. CDR3 nucleotides: TGTGCCAGCAGTTCCGGCGGGGGCGTCAATCAGCCCCAGCATTTT. Translation gives CASSSGGGVNQPQHF.

This clone was counted a single time. V usage is TRBV5-1 and J usage is TRBJ2-5; possible D gene TRBD1, 5 bases. Germline V gives CDR1 SGHRS, CDR2 YFSETQ. Trimming left V 4 bases short and J 5 bases short, with 9 bases between. This CDR3 comprises 12 residues. The CDR3 reads CASSRQSETQYF. The CDR3 bases are TGCGCCAGCAGCAGACAGTCGGAGACCCAGTACTTC.

The genes are TRBV27 and TRBJ2-7, with D perhaps TRBD2 (6 bases). The V end was cut by 5 bases, the J end by 2 bases, with 10 bases between. The CDR3 has 13 residues. Germline-derived CDR1 and CDR2 are MNHEY and SMNVEV (reference sequence). The CDR3 loop reads CASSRGNTYEQYF. CDR3 nucleotides: TGTGCCAGCAGTCGCGGGAATACCTACGAGCAGTACTTC.

V gene TRBV5-6 combines with J gene TRBJ2-3, with a weak D call TRBD2 (5 bases). Germline loops: CDR1 SGHDT, CDR2 YYEEEE. CDR3 length equals 15 residues. Deletions cut 1 base from V and 2 bases from J, with 11 bases between. This chain's CDR3 is CASSLRERYTDTQYF. The DNA of the CDR3 is TGTGCCAGCAGCTTGAGGGAGCGTTACACAGATACGCAGTATTTT.